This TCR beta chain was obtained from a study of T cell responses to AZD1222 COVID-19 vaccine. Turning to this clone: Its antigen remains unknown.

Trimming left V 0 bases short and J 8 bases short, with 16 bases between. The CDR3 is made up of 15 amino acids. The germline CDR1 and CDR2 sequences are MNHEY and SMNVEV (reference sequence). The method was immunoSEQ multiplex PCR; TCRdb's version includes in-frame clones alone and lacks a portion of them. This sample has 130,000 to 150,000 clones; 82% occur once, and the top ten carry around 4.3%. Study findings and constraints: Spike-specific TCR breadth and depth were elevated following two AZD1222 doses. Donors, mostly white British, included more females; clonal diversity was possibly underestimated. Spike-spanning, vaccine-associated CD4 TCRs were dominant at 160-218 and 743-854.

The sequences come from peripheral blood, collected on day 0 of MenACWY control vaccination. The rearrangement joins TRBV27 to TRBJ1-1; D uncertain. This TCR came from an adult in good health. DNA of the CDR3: TGTGCCAGCAGTTTATCTTTAGGAGGGAATGGGGAAGCTTTCTTT. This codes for CASSLSLGGNGEAFF.